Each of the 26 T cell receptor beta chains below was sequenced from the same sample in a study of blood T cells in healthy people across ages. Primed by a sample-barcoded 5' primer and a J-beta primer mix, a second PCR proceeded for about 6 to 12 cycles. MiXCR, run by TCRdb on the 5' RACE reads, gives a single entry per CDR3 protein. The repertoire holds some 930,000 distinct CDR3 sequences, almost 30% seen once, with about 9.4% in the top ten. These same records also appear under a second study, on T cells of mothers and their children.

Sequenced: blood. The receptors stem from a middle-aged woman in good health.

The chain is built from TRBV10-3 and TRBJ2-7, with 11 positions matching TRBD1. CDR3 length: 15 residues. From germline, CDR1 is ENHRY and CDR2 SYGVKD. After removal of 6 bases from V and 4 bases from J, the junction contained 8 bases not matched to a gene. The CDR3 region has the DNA TGTGCCATCAGAGGAGAGGGACAGGGGGGGTACGAGCAGTACTTC. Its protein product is CAIRGEGQGGYEQYF.

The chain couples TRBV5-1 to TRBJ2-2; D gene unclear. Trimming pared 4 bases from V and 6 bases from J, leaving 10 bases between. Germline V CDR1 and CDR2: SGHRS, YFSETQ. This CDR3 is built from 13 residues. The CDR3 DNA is TGCGCCAGCAGCCCTACTCTTTCCGGGGAGCTGTTTTTT. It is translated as CASSPTLSGELFF.

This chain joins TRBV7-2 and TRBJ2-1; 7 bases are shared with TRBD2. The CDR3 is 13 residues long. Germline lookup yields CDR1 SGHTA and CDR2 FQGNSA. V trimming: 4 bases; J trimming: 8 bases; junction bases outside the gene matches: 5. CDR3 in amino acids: CASSSSGADEQFF. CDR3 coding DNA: TGTGCCAGCAGCTCAAGCGGGGCGGATGAGCAGTTCTTC.

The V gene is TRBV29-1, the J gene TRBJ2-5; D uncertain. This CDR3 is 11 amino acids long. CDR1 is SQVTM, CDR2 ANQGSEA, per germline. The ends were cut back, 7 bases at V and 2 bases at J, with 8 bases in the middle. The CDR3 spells CSAGEQETQYF. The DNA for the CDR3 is TGCAGCGCCGGAGAGCAAGAGACCCAGTACTTC.

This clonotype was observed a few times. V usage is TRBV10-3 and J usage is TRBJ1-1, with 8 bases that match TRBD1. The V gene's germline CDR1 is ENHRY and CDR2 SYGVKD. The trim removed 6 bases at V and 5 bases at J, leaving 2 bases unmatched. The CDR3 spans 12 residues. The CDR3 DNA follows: TGTGCCATCAGGGACAGGGTGACTGAAGCTTTCTTT. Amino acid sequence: CAIRDRVTEAFF.

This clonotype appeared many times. The CDR3 DNA is TGCAGTGCTCATACCGGGGCAGGTAGCACCTTC. Translating it yields CSAHTGAGSTF. The chain uses TRBV20-1 and TRBJ1-2, with a weak D call TRBD1 (5 bases). The CDR3 has 11 amino acids. The V end lost 5 bases, the J end lost 13 bases, and 17 bases lay between the germline ends. In germline, CDR1 is DFQATT, CDR2 SNEGSKA (reference sequence).

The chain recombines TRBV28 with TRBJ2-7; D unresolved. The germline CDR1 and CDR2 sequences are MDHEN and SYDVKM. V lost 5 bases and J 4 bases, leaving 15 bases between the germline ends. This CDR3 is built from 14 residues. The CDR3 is CASSGVAIRYEQYF. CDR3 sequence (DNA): TGTGCCAGCAGTGGGGTGGCAATTAGGTACGAGCAGTACTTC.

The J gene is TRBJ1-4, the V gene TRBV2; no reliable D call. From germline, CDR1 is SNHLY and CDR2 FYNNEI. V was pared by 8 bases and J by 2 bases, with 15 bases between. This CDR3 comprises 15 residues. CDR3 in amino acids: CASEMARETNEKLFF. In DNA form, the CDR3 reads TGTGCCAGCGAGATGGCTAGGGAGACTAATGAAAAACTGTTTTTT.

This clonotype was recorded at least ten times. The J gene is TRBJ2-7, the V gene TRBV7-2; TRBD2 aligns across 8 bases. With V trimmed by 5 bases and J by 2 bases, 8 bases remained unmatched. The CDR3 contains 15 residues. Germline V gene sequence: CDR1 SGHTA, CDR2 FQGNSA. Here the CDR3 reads CASSHTPGGAYEQYF. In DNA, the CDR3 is TGTGCCAGCAGCCATACCCCCGGGGGGGCCTACGAGCAGTACTTC.

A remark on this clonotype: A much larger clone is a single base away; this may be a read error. As DNA, the CDR3 is TGTGCCAGCAGCCACCATAGCTCCTACGAGCAGTTCTTC. Its translation: CASSHHSSYEQFF. The chain combines TRBV7-2 with TRBJ2-1; D is uncertain. Trimming stripped 5 bases from V and 10 bases from J, with 15 bases between. CDR3 length equals 13 residues. The germline V gene has CDR1 SGHTA and CDR2 FQGNSA.

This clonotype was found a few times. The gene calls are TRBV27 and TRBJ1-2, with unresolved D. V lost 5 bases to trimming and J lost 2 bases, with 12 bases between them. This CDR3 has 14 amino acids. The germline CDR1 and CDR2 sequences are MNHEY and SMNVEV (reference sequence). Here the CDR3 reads CASSGSGKNYGYTF. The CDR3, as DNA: TGTGCCAGCAGTGGATCCGGGAAGAACTATGGCTACACCTTC.

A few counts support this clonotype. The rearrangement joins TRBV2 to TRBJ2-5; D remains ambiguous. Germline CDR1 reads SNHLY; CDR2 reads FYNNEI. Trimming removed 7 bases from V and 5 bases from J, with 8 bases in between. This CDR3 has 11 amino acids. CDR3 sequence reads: CASTPRETQYF. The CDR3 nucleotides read TGTGCCAGCACCCCCAGGGAGACCCAGTACTTC.

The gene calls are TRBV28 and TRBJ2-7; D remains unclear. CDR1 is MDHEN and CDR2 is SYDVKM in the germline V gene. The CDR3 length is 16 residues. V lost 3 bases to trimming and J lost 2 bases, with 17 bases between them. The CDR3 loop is CASSFVNKFHTYEQYF. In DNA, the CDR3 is TGTGCCAGCAGTTTCGTTAACAAATTTCACACCTACGAGCAGTACTTC.

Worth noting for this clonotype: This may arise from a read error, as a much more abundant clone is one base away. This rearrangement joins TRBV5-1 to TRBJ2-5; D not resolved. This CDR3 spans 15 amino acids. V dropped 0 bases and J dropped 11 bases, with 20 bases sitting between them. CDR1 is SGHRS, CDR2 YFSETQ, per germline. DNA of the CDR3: TGCGCCAGCAGCTTGGATAGGACCCGATACAATGAGCAGTACTTC. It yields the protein CASSLDRTRYNEQYF.

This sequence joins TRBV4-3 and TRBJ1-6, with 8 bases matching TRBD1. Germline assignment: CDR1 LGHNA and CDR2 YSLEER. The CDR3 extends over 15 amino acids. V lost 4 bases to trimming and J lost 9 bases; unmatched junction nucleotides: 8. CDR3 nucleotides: TGCGCCAGCAGCCCTGCGGCGGACAGGGCTTCACCCCTCCACTTT. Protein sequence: CASSPAADRASPLHF.

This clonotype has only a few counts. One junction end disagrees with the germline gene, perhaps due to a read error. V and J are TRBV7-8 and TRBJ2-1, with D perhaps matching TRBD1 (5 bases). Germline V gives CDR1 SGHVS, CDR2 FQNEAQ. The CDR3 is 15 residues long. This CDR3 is CASSLRSGNYDEQFF. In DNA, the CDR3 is TGTGCCAGCAGCTTACGGTCAGGGAACTACGATGAGCAGTTCTTC. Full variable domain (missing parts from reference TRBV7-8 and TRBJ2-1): GAGVSQSPRYKVAKRGQDVALRCDPISGHVSLFWYQQALGQGPEFLTYFQNEAQLDKSGLPSDRFFAERPEGSVSTLKIQRTQQEDSAVYLCASSLRSGNYDEQFFGPGTRLTVL.

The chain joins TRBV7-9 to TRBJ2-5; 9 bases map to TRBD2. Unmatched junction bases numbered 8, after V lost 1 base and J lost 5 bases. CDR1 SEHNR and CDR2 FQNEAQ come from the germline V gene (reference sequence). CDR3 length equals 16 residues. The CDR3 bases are TGTGCCAGCAGCTTAGAAGAGGGACTAGCTGGGGAGACCCAGTACTTC. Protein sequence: CASSLEEGLAGETQYF.

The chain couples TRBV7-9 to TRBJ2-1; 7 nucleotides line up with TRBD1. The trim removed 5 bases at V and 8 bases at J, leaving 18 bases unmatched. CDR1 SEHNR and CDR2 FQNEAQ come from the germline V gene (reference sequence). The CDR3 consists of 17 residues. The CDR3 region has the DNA TGTGCCAGCAGCCTAGTTGTGTTCGGGACAGTGTACGATGAGCAGTTCTTC. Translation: CASSLVVFGTVYDEQFF.

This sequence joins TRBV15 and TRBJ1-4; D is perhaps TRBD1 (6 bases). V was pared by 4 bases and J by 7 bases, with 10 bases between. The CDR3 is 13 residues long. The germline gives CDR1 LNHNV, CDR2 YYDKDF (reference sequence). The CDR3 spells CATSTPQGEKLFF. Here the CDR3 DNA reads TGTGCCACCAGCACCCCACAGGGTGAAAAACTGTTTTTT.

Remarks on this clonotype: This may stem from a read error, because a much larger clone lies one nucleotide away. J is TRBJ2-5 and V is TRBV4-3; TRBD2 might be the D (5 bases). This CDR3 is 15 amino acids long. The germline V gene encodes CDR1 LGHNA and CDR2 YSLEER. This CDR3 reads CASSQDGNSGETQHF. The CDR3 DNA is TGCGCCAGCAGCCAAGATGGGAACAGCGGTGAGACCCAGCACTTC.

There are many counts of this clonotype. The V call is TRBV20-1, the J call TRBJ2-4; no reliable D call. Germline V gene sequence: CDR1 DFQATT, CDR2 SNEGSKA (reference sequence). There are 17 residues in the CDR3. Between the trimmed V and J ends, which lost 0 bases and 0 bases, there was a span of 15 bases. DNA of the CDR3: TGCAGTGCTAGAGATCAAAGAAGCAGGCTAGCCAAAAACATTCAGTACTTC. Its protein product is CSARDQRSRLAKNIQYF.

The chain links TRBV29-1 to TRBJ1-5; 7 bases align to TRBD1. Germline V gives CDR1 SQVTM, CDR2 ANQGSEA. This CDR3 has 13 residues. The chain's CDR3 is CSGGQGVGQPQHF. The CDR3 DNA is TGCAGTGGTGGTCAGGGGGTAGGTCAGCCCCAGCATTTT.

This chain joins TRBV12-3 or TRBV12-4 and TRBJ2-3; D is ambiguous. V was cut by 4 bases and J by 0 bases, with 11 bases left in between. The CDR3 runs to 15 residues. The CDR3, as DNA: TGTGCCAGCAGTTGGGGATTTACTAGCACAGATACGCAGTATTTT. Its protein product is CASSWGFTSTDTQYF.

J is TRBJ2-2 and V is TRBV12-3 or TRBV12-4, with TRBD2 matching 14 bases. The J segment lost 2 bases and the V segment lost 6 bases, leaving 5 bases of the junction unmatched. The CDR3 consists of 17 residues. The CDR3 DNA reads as TGTGCCAGCAGGACGGGACTAGCGGGGGCTAACACCGGGGAGCTGTTTTTT. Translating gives CASRTGLAGANTGELFF.

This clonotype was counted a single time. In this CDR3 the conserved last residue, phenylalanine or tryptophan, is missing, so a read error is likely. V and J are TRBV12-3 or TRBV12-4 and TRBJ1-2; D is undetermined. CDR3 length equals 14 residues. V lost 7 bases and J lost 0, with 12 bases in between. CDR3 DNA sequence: TGTGCCAGCAAGCTTCAGGTTTCTAACTATGGCTACACCTCC. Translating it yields CASKLQVSNYGYTS.

CDR3 DNA: TGTGCCAGCAGTAGCCGGGACAGGTCAGGGCAGCCCCAGCATTTT. Translating it yields CASSSRDRSGQPQHF. The chain uses TRBV6-4 and TRBJ1-5, with 8 bases lining up with TRBD1. CDR1 is MRHNA, CDR2 SNTAGT, per germline. This CDR3 spans 15 amino acids. V trimming: 5 bases; J trimming: 7 bases; junction bases outside the gene matches: 10.